This TCR beta chain was captured by sequencing in a study of T cells in Graves' hyperthyroidism and ophthalmopathy. The study's findings and limits: Before onset, by a median of approximately 6.8 months, the model predicted ophthalmopathy. Most thyroid clonotypes that were expanded above 0.001 also turned up in blood. A model using 13 V-J features told ophthalmopathy apart from stable hyperthyroidism.

Patients showing uncontrolled infection, other autoimmune disease, pregnancy or lactation were ineligible. CDR1 is SGHDN and CDR2 is FVKESK in the germline V gene. The CDR3 contains 13 residues. It was RNA transcripts that yielded the amplified TCR beta CDR3 regions. Carried out on the TCR CDR3, a first-round RT-PCR used the HTBI primer set. MiXCR was run by TCRdb on the multiplex PCR reads, yielding one entry per CDR3 protein. The sample contains 660,000 or so distinct CDR3 sequences, about 45% of which appear only once. A remark on this clonotype: Its matching antigen is unknown. Mismatch with germline at one junction end may stem from a read error.

Sample: peripheral blood or thyroid tissue (not recorded which). The sequence was obtained from an adult man with Graves' disease, either hyperthyroidism or ophthalmopathy (not recorded which). The genes are TRBV14 and TRBJ1-2, with 8 bases that match TRBD1. In DNA form, the CDR3 reads TGTGCCAGCAGCCCCGGGACAGGCTATAGCTACACCTTC. It codes for CASSPGTGYSYTF.